This T cell receptor (beta chain) was identified in a study of human CD8 memory T cell subsets. Study-level findings and limits: Chao1-based estimation suggested that stem-like memory T cells exhibit greater diversity than precursor exhausted T cells. No chain other than the T cell receptor beta chain was sequenced. For stem-like memory and precursor exhausted T cells, diversity was similarly high, which was not true of effector memory cells.

Note on this clonotype: Its antigen remains unidentified.

Germline lookup yields CDR1 SNHLY and CDR2 FYNNEI. The length of the CDR3 is 16 residues. Construction of TCR beta libraries was accomplished by means of UMI-labeled 5' RACE. TCRdb re-analyzed the 5' RACE reads; it lists each CDR3 protein once, without DNA. Found here are almost 9,000 distinct CDR3 sequences; the top ten clones hold approximately 15%. Designated as TPEX, the CCR7+ PD-1+ TIGIT+ early memory CD8+ T cells showed dysfunctional, exhausted-like traits. Total CD8+ T cells were enriched by negative magnetic separation. The chain combines TRBV2 with TRBJ2-3; TCRdb's D call of TRBD2 is untestable without DNA. The receptor's source is a human donor in good health. Sequencing was done on a sample of CD8+ T cells from PBMCs. The CDR3 loop is CASSEPASGNTDTQYF.